The next 20 T cell receptor beta chains were all read from a single sample in a study of shared clonotypes between healthy human individuals. Generated by immunoSEQ multiplex PCR, the TCRdb table keeps only in-frame clones and is missing some. This table has approximately 320,000 clones, approximately 79% appearing once. Material for sequencing was memory CD4+ T cells sorted from blood. The subset was: CD45RA-negative fraction. The receptors were sampled from a man in his thirties or forties in good health.

The rearrangement joins TRBV10-3 to TRBJ1-2; TRBD1 aligns across 7 bases. After removal of 6 bases from V and 7 bases from J, the junction contained 8 bases not matched to a gene. The CDR3 loop spans 13 amino acids. Germline-derived CDR1 and CDR2 are ENHRY and SYGVKD. CDR3 sequence: CAIRGGELSGYTF. The CDR3 DNA sequence: TGTGCCATCAGAGGGGGCGAGTTAAGTGGCTACACCTTC.

This clone turned up a few times. The J gene is TRBJ1-2, the V gene TRBV5-5; D possibly corresponds to TRBD1 (5 bases). Per the germline V gene, CDR1 is SGHKS and CDR2 is YYEKEE (reference sequence). The ends were cut back, 5 bases at V and 7 bases at J, with 15 bases in the middle. The CDR3 sequence is 13 residues long. CDR3 DNA sequence: TGTGCCAGCAGTTCGCGGGGCGACACTGGCTACACCTTC. Translation: CASSSRGDTGYTF.

The chain carries TRBV5-1 and TRBJ1-3; the D is unclear. V was clipped by 7 bases and J by 0 bases, with 11 bases between them. CDR3 size: 14 residues. Germline loops: CDR1 SGHRS, CDR2 YFSETQ. CDR3 in amino acids: CASSTSNSGNTIYF. The CDR3 DNA sequence: TGCGCCAGCTCTACTTCCAACTCTGGAAACACCATATATTTT. The full variable domain, completed using reference TRBV5-1 and TRBJ1-3, is KAGVTQTPRYLIKTRGQQVTLSCSPISGHRSVSWYQQTPGQGLQFLFEYFSETQRNKGNFPGRFSGRQFSNSRSEMNVSTLELGDSALYLCASSTSNSGNTIYFGEGSWLTVV.

The chain recombines TRBV18 with TRBJ1-2; TRBD1 agrees at 8 bases. This CDR3 comprises 15 residues. V lost 6 bases, J lost 8 bases, and 14 bases stayed unmatched. Per germline, CDR1 KGHSH and CDR2 LQKENI. The CDR3 DNA is TGTGCCAGCTCCCCTCGGGGACAGGAAGGTTACGGCTACACCTTC. This encodes CASSPRGQEGYGYTF.

The chain carries TRBV6-6 and TRBJ2-1, with 9 nucleotides matching TRBD1. This CDR3 is 16 amino acids long. Germline V lookup: CDR1 MNHNY, CDR2 SVGAGI (reference sequence). J was trimmed by 7 bases and V by 5 bases; bases with no gene match: 12. The CDR3 is CASSHRTGTGPNEQFF. The CDR3 DNA sequence: TGTGCCAGCAGTCACCGAACGGGGACAGGGCCGAATGAGCAGTTCTTC.

Details on this clone: Other DNA sequences in this sample translate to the same CDR3. The V gene is TRBV18, the J gene TRBJ2-1; 10 bases are a match to TRBD2. The CDR3 spans 16 residues. Germline CDR1 is KGHSH and CDR2 is LQKENI. Unmatched junction bases numbered 8, after V lost 1 base and J lost 8 bases. The CDR3 region has the DNA TGTGCCAGCTCACCACAGTTCGCTAGCGGGAGCTATGAGCAGTTCTTC. Translated, it gives CASSPQFASGSYEQFF.

This clone was seen at least ten times. The rearrangement joins TRBV18 to TRBJ1-2; the D gene is possibly TRBD1 (5 bases). V lost 6 bases and J lost 4, with 12 bases in between. This CDR3 region has 13 residues. Germline CDR1 KGHSH, CDR2 LQKENI. The CDR3 sequence is CASSPSGAYGYTF. DNA for the CDR3: TGTGCCAGCTCCCCCAGTGGGGCCTATGGCTACACCTTC.

This clone was recorded only once. The J gene is TRBJ2-7, the V gene TRBV27; D may be TRBD1 or TRBD2 (5 bases each). The germline V and J ends were trimmed by 6 bases and 6 bases, with 18 bases remaining between them. The CDR3 is 14 amino acids. CDR1 and CDR2 from the germline V gene are MNHEY and SMNVEV (reference sequence). CDR3 protein: CASRLGTGGAEQYF. The CDR3 coding sequence is TGTGCCAGCAGACTAGGGACGGGTGGGGCCGAGCAGTACTTC.

The chain couples TRBV5-5 to TRBJ1-2, with 7 bases identical to TRBD1. Germline V gene sequence: CDR1 SGHKS, CDR2 YYEKEE (reference sequence). V dropped 4 bases and J dropped 8; count of bases not matched to a gene: 8. The CDR3 consists of 13 residues. The CDR3 spells CASSVTGWSGYTF. The CDR3 nucleotides are TGTGCCAGCAGCGTGACAGGGTGGTCGGGCTACACCTTC. Full variable domain (outside the CDR3, taken from reference TRBV5-5 and TRBJ1-2): DAGVTQSPTHLIKTRGQQVTLRCSPISGHKSVSWYQQVLGQGPQFIFQYYEKEERGRGNFPDRFSARQFPNYSSELNVNALLLGDSALYLCASSVTGWSGYTFGSGTRLTVV.

The chain carries TRBV18 and TRBJ1-4, with unresolved D. The V end was cut by 3 bases, the J end by 8 bases, with 13 bases between. The CDR3 spans 14 residues. In germline, CDR1 is KGHSH, CDR2 LQKENI. The CDR3 bases are TGTGCCAGCTCACCGGCCTCGATGAGGGAAAAACTGTTTTTT. Its protein is CASSPASMREKLFF.

The CDR3 region is CASRPRTGAYEQYF. As DNA, the CDR3 is TGTGCCAGCAGACCCAGGACAGGCGCCTACGAGCAGTACTTC. This chain uses TRBV27 with TRBJ2-7, with 7 positions matching TRBD1. The ends lost 6 bases at V and 2 bases at J; junction bases unmatched: 7. The CDR3 length is 14 residues. Looked up from germline, CDR1 is MNHEY and CDR2 is SMNVEV (reference sequence).

This rearrangement joins TRBV4-1 to TRBJ1-6, with a possible D match to TRBD1 (5 bases). CDR3 length: 13 amino acids. Trimming cost V 4 bases and J 10 bases, with 11 bases left between them. Germline V gene data show CDR1 as MGHRA and CDR2 as YSYEKL. DNA of the CDR3: TGCGCCAGCAGCCCGAGGGGTGACTCACCCCTCCACTTT. The encoded protein is CASSPRGDSPLHF.

This clone was picked up a small number of times. The chain joins TRBV11-2 to TRBJ2-3; 7 nucleotides agree with TRBD2. In germline, CDR1 is SGHAT, CDR2 FQNNGV. V lost 0 bases and J lost 5; bases outside the gene matches: 5. The CDR3 consists of 15 residues. The DNA of the CDR3 is TGTGCCAGCAGCTTAGAGGGAGGGACTCAAGATACGCAGTATTTT. The encoded protein is CASSLEGGTQDTQYF.

This clone was observed a few times. V and J are TRBV30 and TRBJ1-1; D unclear. This CDR3 is 13 amino acids long. Germline V gene sequence: CDR1 GTSNPN, CDR2 SVGIG (reference sequence). V was cut by 2 bases and J by 1 base, with 8 bases left in between. CDR3 nucleotide sequence: TGTGCCTGGAGTCGTACGAGGAACACTGAAGCTTTCTTT. This codes for CAWSRTRNTEAFF. Filled out from reference TRBV30 and TRBJ1-1, the complete variable domain reads SQTIHQWPATLVQPVGSPLSLECTVEGTSNPNLYWYRQAAGRGLQLLFYSVGIGQISSEVPQNLSASRPQDRQFILSSKKLLLSDSGFYLCAWSRTRNTEAFFGQGTRLTVV.

The table lists this clone with a count of one. The chain combines TRBV7-2 with TRBJ1-1; the match to TRBD1 covers 9 bases. The CDR3 runs 13 residues. CDR1 is SGHTA, CDR2 FQGNSA, per germline. The V and J ends lost 5 bases and 8 bases, in that order; junction bases with no gene match: 6. The CDR3 DNA follows: TGTGCCAGCAGCCCAGGACAGGGGCAGGAAGCTTTCTTT. This encodes CASSPGQGQEAFF.

The rearrangement joins TRBV5-5 to TRBJ2-7, with TRBD2 as a possible D gene (6 bases). The ends were cut back, 1 base at V and 2 bases at J, with 10 bases in the middle. The CDR3 spans 14 residues. CDR1 is SGHKS, CDR2 YYEKEE, per germline (reference sequence). CDR3 sequence: CASSLSTGAYEQYF. The CDR3 bases are TGTGCCAGCAGCTTGAGTACGGGAGCCTACGAGCAGTACTTC.

The chain carries TRBV2 and TRBJ1-4; D is perhaps TRBD1 (6 bases). V lost 8 bases to trimming and J lost 3 bases, with 13 bases between them. This CDR3 spans 14 amino acids. Looked up from germline, CDR1 is SNHLY and CDR2 is FYNNEI. Here the CDR3 DNA reads TGTGCCAGCCGTCGAGGGGGGGCTAATGAAAAACTGTTTTTT. Its translation: CASRRGGANEKLFF.

The chain joins TRBV5-1 to TRBJ2-5, with a possible D match to TRBD1 (5 bases). Germline V CDR1 and CDR2: SGHRS, YFSETQ. This CDR3 is built from 15 residues. The V end was cut by 0 bases, the J end by 1 base, with 10 bases between. The CDR3 protein is CASSLAPGSQETQYF. CDR3 DNA: TGCGCCAGCAGCTTGGCCCCAGGGTCCCAAGAGACCCAGTACTTC.

The chain employs TRBV30 and TRBJ1-2, with 7 bases matching TRBD1. This CDR3 comprises 16 residues. V shed 3 bases, J shed 5 bases, and the junction held 15 bases outside the gene matches. Germline CDR1 is GTSNPN and CDR2 is SVGIG (reference sequence). DNA for the CDR3: TGTGCCTGGAGAAGCCCCAGGGAGGGGGCGGGGTATGGCTACACCTTC. Translated, it gives CAWRSPREGAGYGYTF.

The chain couples TRBV6-5 to TRBJ2-1; 11 bases map to TRBD1. The length of the CDR3 is 15 residues. Germline loops: CDR1 MNHEY, CDR2 SVGAGI. With 6 bases clipped from V and 6 bases from J, the junction kept 7 bases outside the gene matches. The CDR3 region is CASRPGQGAVNEQFF. The CDR3, as DNA: TGTGCCAGCAGGCCCGGACAGGGGGCGGTCAATGAGCAGTTCTTC.